Shown below are 9 T cell receptor beta chains from a single sample sequenced in a study of CXCR3-negative and CXCR3-positive naive CD8 T cells. Each TRB cDNA library was prepared by 5' RACE (with UMI labels). TCRdb re-called the 5' RACE reads and shows each CDR3 protein once, DNA omitted. This sample's clone table lists some 61,000 distinct CDR3 sequences. The sequencing input was naive CXCR3- CD8+ T cells from blood. The subset denotes: CD45RO-CCR7+CD27+CD95- naive CD8+ T cells lacking CXCR3 (TNR3-). These receptors originate from a human donor in good health. Some clones in this sample may be carry-over from other donors' samples.

The chain uses TRBV21-1 and TRBJ2-7. TRBV21-1 is noted as a pseudogene. The CDR3 contains 15 residues. The CDR3 sequence: CASSKWSAGPYEQYF.

This chain uses TRBV6-5 with TRBJ2-1; TCRdb reports TRBD2, a call that lacks DNA to check it against. The CDR3 runs 15 residues. The germline V gene encodes CDR1 MNHEY and CDR2 SVGAGI. CDR3 sequence: CASSAQAGRGNEQFF.

This rearrangement joins TRBV6-2 or TRBV6-3 to TRBJ2-1; the D call from TCRdb, TRBD2, cannot be confirmed without DNA. The length of the CDR3 is 14 residues. Germline V lookup: CDR1 MNHEY, CDR2 SVGEGT. CDR3 loop: CASSPRPSRDEQFF.

This chain uses TRBV19 with TRBJ2-7; without DNA, the TCRdb call of TRBD1 cannot be checked. Germline V CDR1 and CDR2: LNHDA, SQIVND (reference sequence). This CDR3 comprises 14 residues. CDR3 residues: CASSSGTGPYEQYF.

The rearrangement links TRBV23-1 to TRBJ2-3; TCRdb's D call, TRBD1, is unchecked because there is no DNA. TRBV23-1 carries the ORF label, with uncertain function. This CDR3 contains 15 residues. CDR3 sequence reads: CASAPGTGSLSTQYF.

The rearrangement joins TRBV29-1 to TRBJ2-2. The CDR3 covers 12 residues. Germline V gene lookup returns CDR1 SQVTM and CDR2 ANQGSEA. This CDR3 is CSITANTGELFF.

The chain carries TRBV6-5 and TRBJ2-3. Germline V gene data show CDR1 as MNHEY and CDR2 as SVGAGI. The CDR3 consists of 13 residues. CDR3: CASSYRETDTQYF.

CDR3 protein: CSARTGSYNEQFF. This chain links TRBV20-1 with TRBJ2-1. CDR3 size: 13 residues. From germline, CDR1 is DFQATT and CDR2 SNEGSKA (reference sequence).

The chain joins TRBV12-3 or TRBV12-4 to TRBJ2-7; with no DNA, the TCRdb D assignment of TRBD1 cannot be verified. The CDR3 covers 14 residues. CDR3 residues: CASSWASTGSEQYF.